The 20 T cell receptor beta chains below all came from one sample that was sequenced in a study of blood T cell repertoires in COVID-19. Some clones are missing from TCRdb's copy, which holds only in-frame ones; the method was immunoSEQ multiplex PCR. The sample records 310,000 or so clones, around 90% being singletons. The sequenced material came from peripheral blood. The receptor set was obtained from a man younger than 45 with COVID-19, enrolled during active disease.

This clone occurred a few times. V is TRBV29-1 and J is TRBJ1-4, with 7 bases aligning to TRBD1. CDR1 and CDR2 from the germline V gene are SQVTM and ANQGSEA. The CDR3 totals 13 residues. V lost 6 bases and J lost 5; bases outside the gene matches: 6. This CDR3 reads CSVSGQPNEKLFF. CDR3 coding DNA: TGCAGCGTCTCGGGACAGCCGAATGAAAAACTGTTTTTT.

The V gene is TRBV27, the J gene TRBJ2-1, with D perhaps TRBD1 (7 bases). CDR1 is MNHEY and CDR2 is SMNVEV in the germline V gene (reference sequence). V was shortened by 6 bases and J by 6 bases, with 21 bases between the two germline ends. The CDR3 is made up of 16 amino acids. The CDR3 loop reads CASSNPQGGSGNEQFF. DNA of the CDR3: TGTGCCAGCAGCAATCCCCAGGGGGGCAGTGGCAATGAGCAGTTCTTC.

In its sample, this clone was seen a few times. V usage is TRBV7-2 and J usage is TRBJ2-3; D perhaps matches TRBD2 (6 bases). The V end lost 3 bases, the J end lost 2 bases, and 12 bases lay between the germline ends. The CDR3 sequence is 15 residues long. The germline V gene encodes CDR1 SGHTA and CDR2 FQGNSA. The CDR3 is CASSFAAGYTDTQYF. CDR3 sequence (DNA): TGTGCCAGCAGCTTTGCAGCGGGCTACACAGATACGCAGTATTTT. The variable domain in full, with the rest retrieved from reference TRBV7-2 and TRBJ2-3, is GAGVSQSPSNKVTEKGKDVELRCDPISGHTALYWYRQSLGQGLEFLIYFQGNSAPDKSGLPSDRFSAERTGGSVSTLTIQRTQQEDSAVYLCASSFAAGYTDTQYFGPGTRLTVL.

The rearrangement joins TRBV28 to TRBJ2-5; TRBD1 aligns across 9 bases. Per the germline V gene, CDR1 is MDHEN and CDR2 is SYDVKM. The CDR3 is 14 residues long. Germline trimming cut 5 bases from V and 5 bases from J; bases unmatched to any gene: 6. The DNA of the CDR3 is TGTGCCAGCAGTGAGTACAGGGGGCGGGAGACCCAGTACTTC. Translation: CASSEYRGRETQYF.

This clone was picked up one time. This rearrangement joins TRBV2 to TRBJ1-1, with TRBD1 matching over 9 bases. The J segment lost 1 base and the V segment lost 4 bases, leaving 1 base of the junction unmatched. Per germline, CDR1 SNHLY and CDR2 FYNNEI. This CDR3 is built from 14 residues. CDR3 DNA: TGTGCCAGCAGTGCACAGGGGGCGAACACTGAAGCTTTCTTT. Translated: CASSAQGANTEAFF.

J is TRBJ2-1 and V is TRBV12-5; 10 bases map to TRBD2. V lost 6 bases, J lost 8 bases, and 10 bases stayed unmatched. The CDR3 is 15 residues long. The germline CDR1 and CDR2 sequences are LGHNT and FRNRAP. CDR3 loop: CASGGAAGGPYEQFF. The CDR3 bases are TGTGCTAGTGGGGGGGCAGCGGGAGGGCCATATGAGCAGTTCTTC.

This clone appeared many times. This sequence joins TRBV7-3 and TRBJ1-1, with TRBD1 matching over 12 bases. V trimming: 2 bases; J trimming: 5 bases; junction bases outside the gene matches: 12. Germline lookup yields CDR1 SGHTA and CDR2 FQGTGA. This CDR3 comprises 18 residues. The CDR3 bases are TGTGCCAGCAGCTTAGTACCGGGACAGGGGGCCCTTGTGACTGAAGCTTTCTTT. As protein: CASSLVPGQGALVTEAFF.

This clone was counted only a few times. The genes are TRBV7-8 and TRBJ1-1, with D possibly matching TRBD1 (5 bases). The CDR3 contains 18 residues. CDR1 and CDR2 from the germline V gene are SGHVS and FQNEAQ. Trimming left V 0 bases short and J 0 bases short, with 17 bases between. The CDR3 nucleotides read TGTGCCAGCAGCTTAGCCGTCAGGAGGGGTGGTATGAACACTGAAGCTTTCTTT. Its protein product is CASSLAVRRGGMNTEAFF.

The CDR3 DNA sequence: TGTGCCAGCAGTCCAACAGGGAACTATGGCTACACCTTC. Its translation is CASSPTGNYGYTF. V and J are TRBV27 and TRBJ1-2, with D possibly matching TRBD1 (6 bases). The ends were cut back, 5 bases at V and 2 bases at J, with 9 bases in the middle. Germline V gene lookup returns CDR1 MNHEY and CDR2 SMNVEV (reference sequence). The CDR3 is made up of 13 amino acids.

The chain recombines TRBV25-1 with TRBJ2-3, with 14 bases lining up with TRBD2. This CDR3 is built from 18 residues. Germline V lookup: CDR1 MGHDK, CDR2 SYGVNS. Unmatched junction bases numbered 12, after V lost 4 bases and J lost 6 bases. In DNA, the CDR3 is TGTGCCAGCAGTGGCCGACAGGGACTAGCGGGGGAGGACGATACGCAGTATTTT. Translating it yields CASSGRQGLAGEDDTQYF.

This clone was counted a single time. Written as DNA, the CDR3 is TGTGCCAGCAGTACCCGGTGGTCCTACGAGCAGTACTTC. Amino acids: CASSTRWSYEQYF. The rearrangement joins TRBV27 to TRBJ2-7; D remains ambiguous. Germline values: CDR1 MNHEY, CDR2 SMNVEV (reference sequence). This CDR3 comprises 13 residues. V gave up 5 bases and J gave up 1 base, with 9 bases separating them.

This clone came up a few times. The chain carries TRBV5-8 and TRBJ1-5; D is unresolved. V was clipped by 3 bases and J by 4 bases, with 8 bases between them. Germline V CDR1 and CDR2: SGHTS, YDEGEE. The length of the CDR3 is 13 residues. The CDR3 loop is CASSYRVNQPQHF. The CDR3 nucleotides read TGTGCCAGCAGCTACCGAGTTAATCAGCCCCAGCATTTT.

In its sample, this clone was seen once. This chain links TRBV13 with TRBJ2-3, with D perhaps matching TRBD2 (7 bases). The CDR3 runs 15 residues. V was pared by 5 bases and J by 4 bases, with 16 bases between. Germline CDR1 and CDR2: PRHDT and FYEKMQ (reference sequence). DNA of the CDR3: TGTGCCAGCAGCCCCCGGGGGGCCCAGTCAGATACGCAGTATTTT. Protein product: CASSPRGAQSDTQYF. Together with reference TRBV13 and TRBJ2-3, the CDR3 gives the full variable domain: AAGVIQSPRHLIKEKRETATLKCYPIPRHDTVYWYQQGPGQDPQFLISFYEKMQSDKGSIPDRFSAQQFSDYHSELNMSSLELGDSALYFCASSPRGAQSDTQYFGPGTRLTVL.

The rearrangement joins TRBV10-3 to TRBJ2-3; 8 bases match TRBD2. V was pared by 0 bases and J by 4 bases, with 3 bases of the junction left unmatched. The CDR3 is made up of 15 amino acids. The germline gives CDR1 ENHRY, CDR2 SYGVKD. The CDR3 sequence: CAISESLAGPDTQYF. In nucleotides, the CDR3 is TGTGCCATCAGTGAGTCTCTAGCGGGCCCAGATACGCAGTATTTT.

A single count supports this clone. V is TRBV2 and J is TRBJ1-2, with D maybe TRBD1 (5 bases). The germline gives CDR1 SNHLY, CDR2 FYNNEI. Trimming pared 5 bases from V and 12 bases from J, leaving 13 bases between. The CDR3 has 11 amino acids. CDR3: CASSRTPVDTF. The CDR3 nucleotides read TGTGCCAGCAGTCGGACACCCGTAGACACCTTC.

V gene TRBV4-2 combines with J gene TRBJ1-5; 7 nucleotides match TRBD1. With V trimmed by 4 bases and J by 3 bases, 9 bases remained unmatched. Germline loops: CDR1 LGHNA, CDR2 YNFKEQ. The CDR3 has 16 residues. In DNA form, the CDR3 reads TGTGCCAGCAGCCTTTCCGACAGGGCCTTCAATCAGCCCCAGCATTTT. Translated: CASSLSDRAFNQPQHF.

The CDR3 coding sequence is TGTGCCAGCAGCTCAAATAGCCCCTCTGGGGCCAACGTCCTGACTTTC. Translated, it gives CASSSNSPSGANVLTF. The chain employs TRBV7-3 and TRBJ2-6; D gene ambiguous. CDR1 is SGHTA and CDR2 is FQGTGA in the germline V gene. V was shortened by 4 bases and J by 0 bases, with 10 bases between the two germline ends. The CDR3 is 16 residues long.

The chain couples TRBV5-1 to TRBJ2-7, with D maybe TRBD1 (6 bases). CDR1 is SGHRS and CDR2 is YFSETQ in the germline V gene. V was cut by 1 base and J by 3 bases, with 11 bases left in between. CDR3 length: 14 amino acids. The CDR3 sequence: CASSLFDRNYEQYF. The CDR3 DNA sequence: TGCGCCAGCAGCTTGTTTGACAGGAACTACGAGCAGTACTTC. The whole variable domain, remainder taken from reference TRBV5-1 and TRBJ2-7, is KAGVTQTPRYLIKTRGQQVTLSCSPISGHRSVSWYQQTPGQGLQFLFEYFSETQRNKGNFPGRFSGRQFSNSRSEMNVSTLELGDSALYLCASSLFDRNYEQYFGPGTRLTVT.

The CDR3 coding sequence is TGCAGCGTCTTTAAGTGGGGTAGCGGAAACACCGGGGAGCTGTTTTTT. Amino acid sequence: CSVFKWGSGNTGELFF. The V gene is TRBV29-1, the J gene TRBJ2-2; D is perhaps TRBD2 (6 bases). The CDR3 is 16 amino acids. V lost 6 bases and J lost 2, with 19 bases in between. Germline CDR1 SQVTM, CDR2 ANQGSEA.

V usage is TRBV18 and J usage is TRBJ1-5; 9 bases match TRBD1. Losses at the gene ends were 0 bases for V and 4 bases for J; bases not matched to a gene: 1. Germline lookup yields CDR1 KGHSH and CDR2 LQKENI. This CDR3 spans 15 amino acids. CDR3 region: CASSPPTGGNQPQHF. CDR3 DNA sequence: TGTGCCAGCTCACCACCGACAGGGGGGAATCAGCCCCAGCATTTT.